Presented here are 2 T cell receptor beta chains from one specimen sequenced in a study of blood T cell repertoires in COVID-19 (dated by TCRdb to the early 2020s). Receptor amplification or capture employed the immunoSEQ multiplex PCR assay. TCRdb limited this immuneACCESS table to in-frame rearrangements with V and J called. A share of clones is missing; checked studies link under half to unresolved V genes, and the rest is unexplained. For this sample the table gives tens of thousands of clones, of which 75% to 90% were detected only once. The ten most abundant clones make up roughly 20% of the sample. Sequenced sample: peripheral blood. These receptors were obtained from a man between 65 and 85 years old who had recovered from COVID-19.

The sample holds a few counts of this clone. V gene TRBV6-6 combines with J gene TRBJ2-1, with D possibly TRBD2 on 5 matching bases. Germline CDR1 MNHNY, CDR2 SVGAGI (reference sequence). The length of the CDR3 is 16 residues. Trimming left V 6 bases short and J 7 bases short, with 22 bases between. CDR3 protein: CASRERIIRVRNEQFF. The CDR3 DNA reads as TGTGCCAGCAGGGAGCGGATTATAAGGGTTCGGAATGAGCAGTTCTTC.

V usage is TRBV30 and J usage is TRBJ1-5, with D maybe TRBD1 (6 bases). This CDR3 spans 13 amino acids. CDR1 and CDR2 from the germline V gene are GTSNPN and SVGIG (reference sequence). The V gene lost 0 bases and the J gene lost 6 bases, with 9 bases spanning the gap. CDR3 loop: CAWSVDRTQPQHF. DNA for the CDR3: TGTGCCTGGAGTGTCGACAGGACTCAGCCCCAGCATTTT. Full variable domain (rest looked up from reference TRBV30 and TRBJ1-5): SQTIHQWPATLVQPVGSPLSLECTVEGTSNPNLYWYRQAAGRGLQLLFYSVGIGQISSEVPQNLSASRPQDRQFILSSKKLLLSDSGFYLCAWSVDRTQPQHFGDGTRLSIL.